This TCR beta chain was recorded in a study of untreated major depressive disorder. Comment on this clone: Other nucleotide sequences from this sample produce the same CDR3.

TCRdb's table, derived via immunoSEQ multiplex PCR, lists solely in-frame clones and lacks some. The sample holds about 20,000 clones, more than 85% seen once. Source material: CD4+ T cells from PBMCs. This TCR derives from a woman aged 35 to 49 with major depressive disorder.

The CDR3 here is CASSPGQGYGYTF. CDR3 in DNA: TGCGCCAGCAGCCCGGGACAAGGGTATGGCTACACCTTC. J is TRBJ1-2 and V is TRBV5-1, with TRBD1 as a possible D gene (6 bases). V was shortened by 4 bases and J by 5 bases, with 12 bases between the two germline ends. The germline V gene encodes CDR1 SGHRS and CDR2 YFSETQ. There are 13 residues in the CDR3.